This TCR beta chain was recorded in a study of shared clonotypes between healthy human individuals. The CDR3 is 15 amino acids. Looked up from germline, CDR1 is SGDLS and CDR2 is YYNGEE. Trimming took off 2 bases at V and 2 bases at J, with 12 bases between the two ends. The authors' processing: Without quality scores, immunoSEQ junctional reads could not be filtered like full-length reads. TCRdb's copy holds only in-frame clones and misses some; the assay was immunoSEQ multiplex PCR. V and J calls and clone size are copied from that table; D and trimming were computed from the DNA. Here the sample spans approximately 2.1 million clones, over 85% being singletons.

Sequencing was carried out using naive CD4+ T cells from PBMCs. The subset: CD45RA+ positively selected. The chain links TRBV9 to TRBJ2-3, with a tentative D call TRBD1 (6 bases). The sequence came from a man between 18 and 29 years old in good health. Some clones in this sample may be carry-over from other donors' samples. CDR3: CASSVARGTTDTQYF. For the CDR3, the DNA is TGTGCCAGCAGCGTCGCAAGGGGGACCACAGATACGCAGTATTTT. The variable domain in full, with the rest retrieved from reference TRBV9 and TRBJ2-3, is DSGVTQTPKHLITATGQRVTLRCSPRSGDLSVYWYQQSLDQGLQFLIQYYNGEERAKGNILERFSAQQFPDLHSELNLSSLELGDSALYFCASSVARGTTDTQYFGPGTRLTVL.